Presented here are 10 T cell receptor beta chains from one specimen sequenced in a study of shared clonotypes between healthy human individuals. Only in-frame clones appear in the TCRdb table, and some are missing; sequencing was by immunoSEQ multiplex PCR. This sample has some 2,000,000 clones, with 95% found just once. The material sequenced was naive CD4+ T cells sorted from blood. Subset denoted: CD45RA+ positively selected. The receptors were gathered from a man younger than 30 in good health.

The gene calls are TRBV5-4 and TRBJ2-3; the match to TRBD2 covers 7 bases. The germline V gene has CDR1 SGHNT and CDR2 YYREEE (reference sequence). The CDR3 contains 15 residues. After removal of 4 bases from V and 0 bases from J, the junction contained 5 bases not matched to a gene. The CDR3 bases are TGTGCCAGCAGCCCAGGGACTACAAGCACAGATACGCAGTATTTT. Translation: CASSPGTTSTDTQYF.

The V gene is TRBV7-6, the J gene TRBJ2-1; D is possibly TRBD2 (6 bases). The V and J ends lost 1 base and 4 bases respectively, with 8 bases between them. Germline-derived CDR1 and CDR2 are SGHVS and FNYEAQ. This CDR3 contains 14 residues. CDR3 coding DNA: TGTGCCAGCAGCTTAGGGGACTGGTACAATGAGCAGTTCTTC. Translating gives CASSLGDWYNEQFF. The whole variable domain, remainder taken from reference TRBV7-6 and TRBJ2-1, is GAGVSQSPRYKVTKRGQDVALRCDPISGHVSLYWYRQALGQGPEFLTYFNYEAQQDKSGLPNDRFSAERPEGSISTLTIQRTEQRDSAMYRCASSLGDWYNEQFFGPGTRLTVL.

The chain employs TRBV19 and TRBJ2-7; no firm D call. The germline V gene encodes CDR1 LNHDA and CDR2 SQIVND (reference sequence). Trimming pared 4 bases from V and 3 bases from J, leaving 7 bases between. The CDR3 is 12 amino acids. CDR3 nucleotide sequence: TGTGCCAGTAGTACTGACGTCTACGAGCAGTACTTC. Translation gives CASSTDVYEQYF.

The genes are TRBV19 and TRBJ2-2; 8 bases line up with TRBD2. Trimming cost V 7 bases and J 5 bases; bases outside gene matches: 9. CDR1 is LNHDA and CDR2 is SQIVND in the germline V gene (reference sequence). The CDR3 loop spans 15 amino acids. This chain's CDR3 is CASNSGGVGTGELFF. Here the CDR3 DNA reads TGTGCCAGTAATTCGGGAGGGGTTGGTACCGGGGAGCTGTTTTTT.

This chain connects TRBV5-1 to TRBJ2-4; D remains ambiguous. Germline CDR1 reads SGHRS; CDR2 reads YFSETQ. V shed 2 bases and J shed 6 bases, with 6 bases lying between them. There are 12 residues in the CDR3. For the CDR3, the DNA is TGCGCCAGCAGCTTACCCGGAAACATTCAGTACTTC. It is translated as CASSLPGNIQYF.

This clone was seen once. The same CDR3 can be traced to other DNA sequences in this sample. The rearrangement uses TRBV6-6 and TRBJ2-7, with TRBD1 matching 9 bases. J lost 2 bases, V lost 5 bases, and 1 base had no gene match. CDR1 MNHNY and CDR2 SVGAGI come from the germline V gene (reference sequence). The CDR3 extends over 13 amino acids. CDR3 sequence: CASSRDRAYEQYF. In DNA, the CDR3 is TGTGCCAGCAGTCGGGACAGGGCCTACGAGCAGTACTTC.

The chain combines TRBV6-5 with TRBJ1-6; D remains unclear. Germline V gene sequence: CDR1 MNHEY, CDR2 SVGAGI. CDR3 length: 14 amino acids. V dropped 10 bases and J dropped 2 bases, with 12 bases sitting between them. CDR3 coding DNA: TGTGCCACCCGGCCCCACACCTATAATTCACCCCTCCACTTT. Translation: CATRPHTYNSPLHF.

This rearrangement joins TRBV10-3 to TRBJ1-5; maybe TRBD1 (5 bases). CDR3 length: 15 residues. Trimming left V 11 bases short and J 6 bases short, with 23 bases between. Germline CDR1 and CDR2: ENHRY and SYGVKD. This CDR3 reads CAATGRLDGGQPQHF. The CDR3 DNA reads TGTGCCGCAACTGGCAGGCTAGACGGGGGTCAGCCCCAGCATTTT.

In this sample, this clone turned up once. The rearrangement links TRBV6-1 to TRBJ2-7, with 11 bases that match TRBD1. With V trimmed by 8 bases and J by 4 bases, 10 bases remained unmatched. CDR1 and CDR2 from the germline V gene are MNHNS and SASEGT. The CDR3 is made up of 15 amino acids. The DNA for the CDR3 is TGTGCCAGCTGCTCCAGGACAGGGGGCACTTACGAGCAGTACTTC. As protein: CASCSRTGGTYEQYF.

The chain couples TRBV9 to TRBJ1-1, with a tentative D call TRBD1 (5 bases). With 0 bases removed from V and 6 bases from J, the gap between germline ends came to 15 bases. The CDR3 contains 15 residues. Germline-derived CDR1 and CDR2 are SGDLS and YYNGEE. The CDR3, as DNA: TGTGCCAGCAGCGTAGTATCGGGGACTCGGGCTGAAGCTTTCTTT. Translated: CASSVVSGTRAEAFF.